Sequencing of this TCR beta chain was carried out in a study of Ad26.COV2.S vaccination and SARS-CoV-2 variants. Study-level information: Donor was one of the participants in the Ad26.COV2.S arm of the COV1001 trial. Ad26.COV2.S shots went into the muscle once or twice, 56 days apart.

Some clones are missing from TCRdb's copy, which holds only in-frame ones; the method was immunoSEQ multiplex PCR. Of approximately 480,000 clones detected, around 88% appear once; the ten largest clones hold over 10%. Trimming took 5 bases from V and 4 from J, leaving 17 bases between them. The germline V gene has CDR1 MNHEY and CDR2 SVGAGI. This CDR3 has 15 residues. The sample's treatment: roughly 20 received Ad26.COV2.S at low or high dose, single or two shots; roughly five received placebo; per-sample allocation not given. After the first vaccine or placebo injection, samples were drawn on day 63.

The sample was peripheral blood, taken in a trial of Ad26.COV2.S vaccine versus placebo. This receptor was obtained from a person aged 18-60 years who received the Ad26.COV2.S COVID-19 vaccine or a placebo. The chain uses TRBV6-5 and TRBJ1-1; TRBD1 might be the D (5 bases). The CDR3 sequence: CASSKTPYGGTEAFF. In DNA form, the CDR3 reads TGTGCCAGCAGTAAGACGCCCTATGGGGGCACTGAAGCTTTCTTT.